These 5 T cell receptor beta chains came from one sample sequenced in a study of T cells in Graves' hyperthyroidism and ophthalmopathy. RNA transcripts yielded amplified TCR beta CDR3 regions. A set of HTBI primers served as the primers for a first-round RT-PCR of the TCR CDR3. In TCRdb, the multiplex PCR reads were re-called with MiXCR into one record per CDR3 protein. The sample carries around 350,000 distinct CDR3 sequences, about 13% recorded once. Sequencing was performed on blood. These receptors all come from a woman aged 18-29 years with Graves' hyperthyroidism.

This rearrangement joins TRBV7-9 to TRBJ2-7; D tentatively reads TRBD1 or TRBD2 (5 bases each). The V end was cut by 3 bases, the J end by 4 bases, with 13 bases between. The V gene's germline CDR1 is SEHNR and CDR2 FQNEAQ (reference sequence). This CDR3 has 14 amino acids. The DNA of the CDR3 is TGTGCCAGCAGCTTGGACTGGGGACGGTACGAGCAGTACTTC. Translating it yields CASSLDWGRYEQYF.

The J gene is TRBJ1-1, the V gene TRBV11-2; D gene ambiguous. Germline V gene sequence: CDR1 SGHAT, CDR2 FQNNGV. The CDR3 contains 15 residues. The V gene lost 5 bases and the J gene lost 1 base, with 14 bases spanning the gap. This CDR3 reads CASSLQRARNTEAFF. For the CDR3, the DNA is TGTGCCAGCAGCCTACAGAGGGCCAGGAACACTGAAGCTTTCTTT.

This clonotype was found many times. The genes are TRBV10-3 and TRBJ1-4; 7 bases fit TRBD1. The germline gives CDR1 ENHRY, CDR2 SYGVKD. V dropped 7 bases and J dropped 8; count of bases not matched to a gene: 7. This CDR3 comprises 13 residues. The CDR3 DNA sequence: TGTGCCATCACGGAGGGGGCAGGAGAAAAACTGTTTTTT. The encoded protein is CAITEGAGEKLFF.

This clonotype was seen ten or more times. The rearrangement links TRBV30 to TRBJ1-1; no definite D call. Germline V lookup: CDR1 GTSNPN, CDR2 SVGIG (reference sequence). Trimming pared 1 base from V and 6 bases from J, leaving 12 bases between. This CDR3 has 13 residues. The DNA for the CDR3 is TGTGCCTGGAGTGGTTGGAGGCAACCTGAAGCTTTCTTT. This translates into CAWSGWRQPEAFF.

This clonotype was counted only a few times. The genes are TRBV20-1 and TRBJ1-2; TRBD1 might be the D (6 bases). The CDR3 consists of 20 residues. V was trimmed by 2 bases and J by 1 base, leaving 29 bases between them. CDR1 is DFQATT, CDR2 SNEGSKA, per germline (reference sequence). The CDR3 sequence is CSARRHVVPRGQNYNYGYTF. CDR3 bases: TGCAGTGCTAGAAGGCACGTGGTCCCGCGAGGACAGAATTATAACTATGGCTACACCTTC.